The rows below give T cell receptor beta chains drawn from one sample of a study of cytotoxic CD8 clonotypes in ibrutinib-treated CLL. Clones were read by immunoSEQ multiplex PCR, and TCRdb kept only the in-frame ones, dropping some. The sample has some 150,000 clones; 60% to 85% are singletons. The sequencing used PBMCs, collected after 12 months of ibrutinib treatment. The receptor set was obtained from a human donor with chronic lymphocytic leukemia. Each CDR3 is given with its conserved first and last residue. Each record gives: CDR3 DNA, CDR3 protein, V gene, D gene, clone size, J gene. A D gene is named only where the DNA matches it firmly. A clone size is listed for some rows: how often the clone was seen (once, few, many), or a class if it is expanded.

cdr3_nt: TGCGCCAGCAGTACAGTCCTAGCGGGAAAAGAGACCCAGTACTTC; cdr3_aa: CASSTVLAGKETQYF; v_call: TRBV5-1; d_call: TRBD2; clone_size: NA; j_call: TRBJ2-5
cdr3_nt: TGTGCCAGCAGCGAGGGGGGAGGCTTCAGGATCCTGGAGCAGTACTTC; cdr3_aa: CASSEGGGFRILEQYF; v_call: TRBV9; d_call: NA; clone_size: once; j_call: TRBJ2-7
cdr3_nt: TGTGCCAGTAGTAGAGAAGTGACTGGCCCCTACGAGCAGTACTTC; cdr3_aa: CASSREVTGPYEQYF; v_call: TRBV19; d_call: NA; clone_size: few; j_call: TRBJ2-7
cdr3_nt: TGTGCCAGCAGTTACTCGACAGGGGCCCTATATCAGCCCCAGCATTTT; cdr3_aa: CASSYSTGALYQPQHF; v_call: TRBV6-5; d_call: TRBD1; clone_size: NA; j_call: TRBJ1-5
cdr3_nt: TGTGCCAGCTGGCGGGGGGGAGATACGCAGTATTTT; cdr3_aa: CASWRGGDTQYF; v_call: TRBV6-5; d_call: TRBD2; clone_size: NA; j_call: TRBJ2-3
cdr3_nt: TGCGCCAGCAGCCCCGACACTCCCAATCAGCCCCAGCATTTT; cdr3_aa: CASSPDTPNQPQHF; v_call: TRBV5-1; d_call: NA; clone_size: NA; j_call: TRBJ1-5
cdr3_nt: TGTGCCAGCAGTGTACCACGATACCGGGACAGGGCCGGCGAGCAGTACTTC; cdr3_aa: CASSVPRYRDRAGEQYF; v_call: TRBV6-1; d_call: TRBD1; clone_size: few; j_call: TRBJ2-7
cdr3_nt: TGTGCCACCCTACAGGTAGCGATAGTGGAGACCCAGTACTTC; cdr3_aa: CATLQVAIVETQYF; v_call: TRBV6-1; d_call: NA; clone_size: NA; j_call: TRBJ2-5
cdr3_nt: TGTGCCATCAGTGAACAAAGGGGGTTGGCAGGTTGGGATACGCAGTATTTT; cdr3_aa: CAISEQRGLAGWDTQYF; v_call: TRBV10-3; d_call: NA; clone_size: NA; j_call: TRBJ2-3
cdr3_nt: TGCGCCAGCAGCTGGGGACTCGAAAGATACGAGCAGTACTTC; cdr3_aa: CASSWGLERYEQYF; v_call: TRBV4-1; d_call: NA; clone_size: NA; j_call: TRBJ2-7
cdr3_nt: TGCGCCAGCAGCCCGACAGAGAGTTATGGCTACACCTTC; cdr3_aa: CASSPTESYGYTF; v_call: TRBV5-1; d_call: NA; clone_size: few; j_call: TRBJ1-2
cdr3_nt: TGTGCCAGCAGTGAAGGTAGGGTTTGGGAGCAGTACTTC; cdr3_aa: CASSEGRVWEQYF; v_call: TRBV6-5; d_call: NA; clone_size: NA; j_call: TRBJ2-7
cdr3_nt: TGCGCCAGCAGCCAAGATTTGTTACAGGGGGCTACGTTTGAGCAGTTCTTC; cdr3_aa: CASSQDLLQGATFEQFF; v_call: TRBV4-3; d_call: TRBD1; clone_size: NA; j_call: TRBJ2-1
cdr3_nt: TGTGCCAGCAGCCCGACTCTGGGGGTCACTGAAGCTTTCTTT; cdr3_aa: CASSPTLGVTEAFF; v_call: TRBV7-3; d_call: NA; clone_size: NA; j_call: TRBJ1-1
cdr3_nt: TGTGCTAGTGGTTTGTTTCCAGGCTCCTACGAGCAGTACTTC; cdr3_aa: CASGLFPGSYEQYF; v_call: TRBV12-5; d_call: NA; clone_size: NA; j_call: TRBJ2-7
cdr3_nt: TGTGCCATCAGTGAGTCAGATCAGCCCCAGCATTTT; cdr3_aa: CAISESDQPQHF; v_call: TRBV10-3; d_call: NA; clone_size: NA; j_call: TRBJ1-5
cdr3_nt: TGTGCCAGTAGAGTGTCCTCGGTCCAGCCCCAGCATTTT; cdr3_aa: CASRVSSVQPQHF; v_call: TRBV19; d_call: NA; clone_size: NA; j_call: TRBJ1-5
cdr3_nt: TGTGCCAGTAGACCGGGACAGGGAAACGAGCAGTACTTC; cdr3_aa: CASRPGQGNEQYF; v_call: TRBV19; d_call: TRBD1; clone_size: NA; j_call: TRBJ2-7
cdr3_nt: TGTGCCAGCAGCTCGGGACTAGCTGACTCTGGTACGCAGTATTTT; cdr3_aa: CASSSGLADSGTQYF; v_call: TRBV6-5; d_call: TRBD2; clone_size: NA; j_call: TRBJ2-3
cdr3_nt: TGTGCCAGCAGCAAAAGGCAAGACATCTACGAGCAGTACTTC; cdr3_aa: CASSKRQDIYEQYF; v_call: TRBV21-1; d_call: NA; clone_size: NA; j_call: TRBJ2-7
cdr3_nt: TGTGCCAGCAGCCGCGAGTCGGGTGGAAAAAACACCGGGGAGCTGTTTTTT; cdr3_aa: CASSRESGGKNTGELFF; v_call: TRBV5-4; d_call: NA; clone_size: NA; j_call: TRBJ2-2
cdr3_nt: TGTGCCAGCAGTTTCGCGACAGGGGCAAGGACTGAAGCTTTCTTT; cdr3_aa: CASSFATGARTEAFF; v_call: TRBV6-5; d_call: TRBD1; clone_size: few; j_call: TRBJ1-1
cdr3_nt: TGTGCCAGCAGAGGGACAGGGCTGAACTATGGCTACACCTTC; cdr3_aa: CASRGTGLNYGYTF; v_call: TRBV27; d_call: TRBD1; clone_size: NA; j_call: TRBJ1-2
cdr3_nt: TGTGCCAGCGGATGGACAGGGGGCGTCACTGAAGCTTTCTTT; cdr3_aa: CASGWTGGVTEAFF; v_call: TRBV28; d_call: TRBD1; clone_size: few; j_call: TRBJ1-1
cdr3_nt: TGTGCCAGCAGCCTACCAGCGTACTCTCAAGAGACCCAGTACTTC; cdr3_aa: CASSLPAYSQETQYF; v_call: TRBV11-2; d_call: NA; clone_size: NA; j_call: TRBJ2-5
cdr3_nt: TGCGCCAGCAGTGGAGTGGCAGTGTATTTT; cdr3_aa: CASSGVAVYF; v_call: TRBV4-1; d_call: NA; clone_size: few; j_call: TRBJ2-3
cdr3_nt: TGTGCCAGCAGTTTAGGGTACGAGCAGTACTTC; cdr3_aa: CASSLGYEQYF; v_call: TRBV28; d_call: NA; clone_size: NA; j_call: TRBJ2-7
cdr3_nt: TGTGCCCGAGGACCCGGGACAGCAACCTATGGCTACACCTTC; cdr3_aa: CARGPGTATYGYTF; v_call: TRBV2; d_call: TRBD1; clone_size: NA; j_call: TRBJ1-2
cdr3_nt: TGTGCCAGCAGCTTTCCCGGGGAGTCCAATGAGCAGTTCTTC; cdr3_aa: CASSFPGESNEQFF; v_call: TRBV5-6; d_call: NA; clone_size: NA; j_call: TRBJ2-1
cdr3_nt: TGTGCCAGCAGCTCTCACCCCGGTTATGAGAACACTTCGAACACTGAAGCTTTCTTT; cdr3_aa: CASSSHPGYENTSNTEAFF; v_call: TRBV4-2; d_call: NA; clone_size: NA; j_call: TRBJ1-1
cdr3_nt: TGCGCCAGCAGCAGGGGGACCTCCTACGAGCAGTACTTC; cdr3_aa: CASSRGTSYEQYF; v_call: TRBV5-1; d_call: NA; clone_size: NA; j_call: TRBJ2-7
cdr3_nt: TGTGCCATCAGTGAGAGCCCCGGGCCCCTGGGGGGGGAGCAGTACTTC; cdr3_aa: CAISESPGPLGGEQYF; v_call: TRBV10-3; d_call: TRBD2; clone_size: NA; j_call: TRBJ2-7
cdr3_nt: TGTGCCTGGAGTGTGGGGGATGCAACTAATGAAAAACTGTTTTTT; cdr3_aa: CAWSVGDATNEKLFF; v_call: TRBV30; d_call: NA; clone_size: NA; j_call: TRBJ1-4
cdr3_nt: TGTGCCAGCTCACCATCAGGGATCTACAATGAGCAGTTCTTC; cdr3_aa: CASSPSGIYNEQFF; v_call: TRBV18; d_call: NA; clone_size: NA; j_call: TRBJ2-1
cdr3_nt: TGTGCCAGCAGTGAGGGGGGAGTTATGACTGAAGCTTTCTTT; cdr3_aa: CASSEGGVMTEAFF; v_call: TRBV28; d_call: NA; clone_size: NA; j_call: TRBJ1-1
cdr3_nt: TGTGCCAGCAGCATAGACACTATTTCCTACAATGAGCAGTTCTTC; cdr3_aa: CASSIDTISYNEQFF; v_call: TRBV9; d_call: NA; clone_size: NA; j_call: TRBJ2-1
cdr3_nt: TGTGCCAGCAATAGTTGGGAAGATCAGCCCCAGCATTTT; cdr3_aa: CASNSWEDQPQHF; v_call: TRBV25-1; d_call: NA; clone_size: NA; j_call: TRBJ1-5
cdr3_nt: TGTGCCAGCAGTCCCACAGATACGCAGTATTTT; cdr3_aa: CASSPTDTQYF; v_call: TRBV28; d_call: NA; clone_size: NA; j_call: TRBJ2-3
cdr3_nt: TGTGCCAGCAGCTTACTAGCGGGAGCTAGCGAGCAGTACTTC; cdr3_aa: CASSLLAGASEQYF; v_call: TRBV7-3; d_call: TRBD2; clone_size: NA; j_call: TRBJ2-7
cdr3_nt: TGTGCCAGCAGCCTCGCCGGGGGGCAGGGAGGGGAACTGTTTTTT; cdr3_aa: CASSLAGGQGGELFF; v_call: TRBV7-2; d_call: NA; clone_size: NA; j_call: TRBJ1-4
cdr3_nt: TGTGCCGGGGGCCAGGGGTCCTATAATTCACCCCTCCACTTT; cdr3_aa: CAGGQGSYNSPLHF; v_call: TRBV30; d_call: NA; clone_size: NA; j_call: TRBJ1-6
cdr3_nt: TGTGCCACCAGCAGAGTGGGATACGAGCAGTACTTC; cdr3_aa: CATSRVGYEQYF; v_call: TRBV15; d_call: NA; clone_size: NA; j_call: TRBJ2-7
cdr3_nt: TGCGCCAGCAGCCGGGCGCTAGCGGGAGGCTCCTACGAGCAGTACTTC; cdr3_aa: CASSRALAGGSYEQYF; v_call: TRBV4-3; d_call: TRBD2; clone_size: NA; j_call: TRBJ2-7
cdr3_nt: TGTGCCTGCCGCCGTACTAGCGGGAACGGTTATGTGCAGTTCTTC; cdr3_aa: CACRRTSGNGYVQFF; v_call: TRBV30; d_call: TRBD2; clone_size: NA; j_call: TRBJ2-1